These 12 T cell receptor beta chains were all obtained from the same sample, sequenced in a study of shared clonotypes between healthy human individuals (TCRdb year 2020). To prepare the library, the immunoSEQ multiplex PCR assay was applied. Drawn from immuneACCESS, this table holds only the in-frame rearrangements with V and J called that TCRdb kept. Clones are partly lost; checked studies trace under half to an unresolved V gene and leave the rest unexplained. The sample table lists about 2.1 million clones, over 85% of them with a count of one. Of the sample, around 1.8% is held by the ten largest clones. CD8 naive samples were obtained by positive selection for CCR7 among CD45RO-negative cells, yielding a CD45RA+CCR7+ population from which TemRA cells were excluded. Sequencing was carried out using naive CD8+ T cells from PBMCs. The intended sense of this specimen's cell subset or site label: CD45RA+CCR7+. Receptors originate from a man aged 18 to 29 in good health. Some clones in this sample may be carry-over from other donors' samples.

The chain uses TRBV11-2 and TRBJ2-5; weak D call: TRBD1 (6 bases). Near its end, the DNA agrees better with TRBJ2-7, so the J call may be wrong. The germline V gene has CDR1 SGHAT and CDR2 FQNNGV. This CDR3 is built from 16 residues. The CDR3 is CASSLDPAGDSYEQYF. The CDR3 region has the DNA TGTGCCAGCAGCTTAGATCCCGCAGGGGACTCCTACGAGCAGTACTTC.

The chain uses TRBV5-5 and TRBJ2-7, with D perhaps given as TRBD1 or TRBD2 (5 bases each). This CDR3 has 13 amino acids. V lost 4 bases, J lost 2 bases, and 10 bases lay in between. Germline V gene sequence: CDR1 SGHKS, CDR2 YYEKEE (reference sequence). The CDR3 DNA reads TGTGCCAGCAGCGGGGGACCGACCTACGAGCAGTACTTC. This sequence encodes CASSGGPTYEQYF.

This chain joins TRBV19 and TRBJ2-7; 7 nucleotides agree with TRBD2. V trimming: 3 bases; J trimming: 2 bases; junction bases outside the gene matches: 7. Per the germline V gene, CDR1 is LNHDA and CDR2 is SQIVND (reference sequence). The CDR3 has 15 residues. The CDR3 nucleotides are TGTGCCAGTAGTATGGGGCTAGCGGCCGCCTACGAGCAGTACTTC. This sequence encodes CASSMGLAAAYEQYF.

This clone was detected a few times. The chain combines TRBV9 with TRBJ1-1; D call uncertain. Looked up from germline, CDR1 is SGDLS and CDR2 is YYNGEE. V was clipped by 4 bases and J by 3 bases, with 13 bases between them. The CDR3 is made up of 14 amino acids. The CDR3 sequence is CASSPFDGDTEAFF. The CDR3 DNA is TGTGCCAGCAGCCCCTTTGATGGGGACACTGAAGCTTTCTTT.

For this clone: The sample holds other DNA sequences that translate to the same CDR3. The chain joins TRBV27 to TRBJ2-7; D ambiguous. V lost 2 bases and J lost 5, with 10 bases in between. There are 13 residues in the CDR3. Germline-derived CDR1 and CDR2 are MNHEY and SMNVEV (reference sequence). In nucleotides, the CDR3 is TGTGCCAGCAGTTTAAGTGGTGGGCACGAGCAGTACTTC. Its protein is CASSLSGGHEQYF.

The rearrangement joins TRBV27 to TRBJ2-3; 11 nucleotides agree with TRBD2. CDR1 is MNHEY, CDR2 SMNVEV, per germline (reference sequence). This CDR3 is built from 15 residues. The V and J ends lost 7 bases and 2 bases, in that order; junction bases with no gene match: 5. This CDR3 is CASNGLAGYTDTQYF. In DNA, the CDR3 is TGTGCCAGCAATGGACTAGCGGGTTACACAGATACGCAGTATTTT.

The chain joins TRBV10-1 to TRBJ2-1; D remains ambiguous. From germline, CDR1 is WNHNN and CDR2 SYGVQD (reference sequence). The V end was cut by 0 bases, the J end by 9 bases, with 9 bases between. There are 13 residues in the CDR3. This chain's CDR3 is CASSESGSIEQFF. The CDR3 bases are TGCGCCAGCAGTGAGTCGGGTAGCATTGAGCAGTTCTTC.

The V call is TRBV7-9, the J call TRBJ2-5; D may be TRBD1 or TRBD2 (6 bases each). In germline, CDR1 is SEHNR, CDR2 FQNEAQ (reference sequence). V lost 5 bases to trimming and J lost 5 bases, with 12 bases between them. The CDR3 is made up of 13 amino acids. CDR3 loop: CASSRGVTETQYF. CDR3 nucleotide sequence: TGTGCCAGCAGCAGGGGGGTTACGGAGACCCAGTACTTC.

On this clone: Other nucleotide sequences from this sample produce the same CDR3. The chain joins TRBV27 to TRBJ2-7, with D tentatively TRBD1 (6 bases). The CDR3 is 13 amino acids. The germline V gene encodes CDR1 MNHEY and CDR2 SMNVEV (reference sequence). Deletions cut 6 bases from V and 1 base from J, with 10 bases between. The CDR3 reads CASSPRGSYEQYF. The CDR3, as DNA: TGTGCCAGCAGCCCCAGGGGTTCCTACGAGCAGTACTTC.

Points on this clone: Different DNA sequences within this sample yield the same CDR3. This chain uses TRBV7-2 with TRBJ2-5; no clear D gene. Trimming cost V 2 bases and J 4 bases, with 8 bases left between them. In germline, CDR1 is SGHTA, CDR2 FQGNSA. The CDR3 length is 13 residues. The DNA for the CDR3 is TGTGCCAGCAGCTTATACTTAGGAGAGACCCAGTACTTC. Protein: CASSLYLGETQYF.

The chain is built from TRBV9 and TRBJ2-7; D gene ambiguous. Trimming cost V 6 bases and J 2 bases, with 12 bases left between them. Germline CDR1 is SGDLS and CDR2 is YYNGEE. The CDR3 length is 13 residues. The CDR3 here is CASTLRDPYEQYF. CDR3 bases: TGTGCCAGCACTCTCCGCGACCCCTACGAGCAGTACTTC.

The chain combines TRBV19 with TRBJ2-1, with D uncertain. Trimming left V 5 bases short and J 2 bases short, with 19 bases between. The CDR3 runs to 17 residues. CDR1 and CDR2 (germline): LNHDA, SQIVND (reference sequence). The CDR3 reads CASSEPLWAEAYNEQFF. CDR3 in DNA: TGTGCCAGTAGTGAACCGCTCTGGGCTGAGGCCTACAATGAGCAGTTCTTC.